These 25 T cell receptor beta chains were sequenced from one sample in a study of cytomegalovirus exposure and HLA in healthy donors. The PCR was carried out with 60 Vbeta primers and 13 Jbeta primers. The repertoire was sequenced with immunoSEQ multiplex PCR; TCRdb's copy has only in-frame clones and lacks some. The data contain 150,000 to 200,000 clones, approximately 80% of them singletons. Specimen: PBMCs. The receptors shown here come from a man aged 30 to 39 in good health and CMV-seropositive.

This sequence joins TRBV4-3 and TRBJ2-3; 13 bases align to TRBD2. CDR3 size: 18 residues. The germline CDR1 and CDR2 sequences are LGHNA and YSLEER. The V gene end was trimmed by 5 bases and the J gene end by 5 bases; junction bases not matched to a gene: 13. The CDR3 reads CASSSRTSGGPEGDTQYF. CDR3 sequence (DNA): TGCGCCAGCAGCTCCAGGACTAGCGGGGGCCCGGAGGGAGATACGCAGTATTTT.

This clone has more than one count but fewer than ten. The V gene is TRBV19, the J gene TRBJ2-1; possibly TRBD1 for D (5 bases). This CDR3 contains 13 residues. V lost 5 bases and J 4 bases, leaving 9 bases between the germline ends. The germline gives CDR1 LNHDA, CDR2 SQIVND (reference sequence). The CDR3 protein is CASSLQDYNEQFF. CDR3 coding DNA: TGTGCCAGTAGTTTACAGGATTACAATGAGCAGTTCTTC.

The chain combines TRBV2 with TRBJ1-5; the match to TRBD1 covers 8 bases. The CDR3 totals 15 residues. CDR1 and CDR2 from the germline V gene are SNHLY and FYNNEI. V trimming: 5 bases; J trimming: 6 bases; junction bases outside the gene matches: 9. CDR3 coding DNA: TGTGCCAGCAGTCGAAGAGACAGGGGTCCTCAGCCCCAGCATTTT. Its translation is CASSRRDRGPQPQHF.

This chain joins TRBV11-2 and TRBJ1-5; D call uncertain. Per germline, CDR1 SGHAT and CDR2 FQNNGV. Trimming shortened V by 6 bases and J by 2 bases, and 8 bases separated the two germline ends. The CDR3 is 13 residues long. Written as DNA, the CDR3 is TGTGCCAGCAGTGTGAGGGGCAATCAGCCCCAGCATTTT. Its translation: CASSVRGNQPQHF.

Note on this clone: Other DNA sequences in this specimen translate into the identical CDR3. This chain connects TRBV6-6 to TRBJ1-2; D not resolved. The CDR3 runs 11 residues. The ends were cut back, 2 bases at V and 7 bases at J, with 5 bases in the middle. The V gene's germline CDR1 is MNHNY and CDR2 SVGAGI (reference sequence). The CDR3 DNA reads as TGTGCCAGCAGTTACCGCGGTGGCTACACCTTC. Residues: CASSYRGGYTF.

The gene calls are TRBV19 and TRBJ2-7; 8 bases line up with TRBD2. V shed 6 bases and J 3 bases; nucleotides not matched to a gene: 4. Germline values: CDR1 LNHDA, CDR2 SQIVND (reference sequence). CDR3 size: 13 residues. The CDR3 is CASRGGLGYEQYF. The CDR3 DNA is TGTGCCAGTAGAGGGGGACTAGGCTACGAGCAGTACTTC.

The chain carries TRBV27 and TRBJ1-2, with D tentatively TRBD1 (6 bases). The CDR3 consists of 13 residues. The V gene lost 0 bases and the J gene lost 6 bases, with 8 bases spanning the gap. From germline, CDR1 is MNHEY and CDR2 SMNVEV (reference sequence). The CDR3 loop is CASSLSKGDGYTF. In DNA, the CDR3 is TGTGCCAGCAGTTTATCGAAGGGGGATGGCTACACCTTC.

This chain uses TRBV28 with TRBJ2-5; TRBD2 agrees at 9 bases. Looked up from germline, CDR1 is MDHEN and CDR2 is SYDVKM. Trimming at V came to 8 bases and at J to 4 bases, leaving 11 bases not matched to a gene. The CDR3 spans 15 residues. The CDR3, as DNA: TGTGCCAGCGGTCCCAGCGGGAGGAGGTCAGAGACCCAGTACTTC. It encodes CASGPSGRRSETQYF.

The gene calls are TRBV4-3 and TRBJ2-3; D is possibly TRBD1 (5 bases). Looked up from germline, CDR1 is LGHNA and CDR2 is YSLEER. The CDR3 totals 13 residues. Trimming removed 1 base from V and 6 bases from J, with 8 bases in between. CDR3 in amino acids: CASSQGGRDTQYF. The CDR3, as DNA: TGCGCCAGCAGCCAAGGGGGCAGGGATACGCAGTATTTT.

The chain has TRBV5-5 and TRBJ1-1; no clear D. This CDR3 contains 14 residues. Trimming removed 0 bases from V and 4 bases from J, with 10 bases in between. CDR1 is SGHKS and CDR2 is YYEKEE in the germline V gene (reference sequence). CDR3 residues: CASSLVGGSTEAFF. The CDR3 region has the DNA TGTGCCAGCAGCTTGGTGGGTGGGAGCACTGAAGCTTTCTTT.

CDR3 nucleotide sequence: TGCAGCGTTGGAGGCAGGGTTGGACTAGCGGGACACAATGAGCAGTTCTTC. This encodes CSVGGRVGLAGHNEQFF. The chain uses TRBV29-1 and TRBJ2-1, with TRBD2 matching 12 bases. The trim removed 4 bases at V and 5 bases at J, leaving 12 bases unmatched. The CDR3 consists of 17 residues. Germline CDR1 is SQVTM and CDR2 is ANQGSEA.

The rearrangement uses TRBV7-2 and TRBJ1-6; D perhaps matches TRBD1 (6 bases). This CDR3 has 16 amino acids. Trimming left V 5 bases short and J 3 bases short, with 14 bases between. Germline loops: CDR1 SGHTA, CDR2 FQGNSA. Here the CDR3 DNA reads TGTGCCAGCAGCCCTAAGACAGGAGACTATAATTCACCCCTCCACTTT. It yields the protein CASSPKTGDYNSPLHF.

CDR3 in DNA: TGTGCCAGCAGCTTAGTGGGGACACCCTCCTACGAGCAGTACTTC. Translating gives CASSLVGTPSYEQYF. The genes are TRBV7-2 and TRBJ2-7, with D possibly matching TRBD1 (6 bases). Germline assignment: CDR1 SGHTA and CDR2 FQGNSA. The CDR3 contains 15 residues. The V end was cut by 1 base, the J end by 0 bases, with 10 bases between.

The chain employs TRBV4-3 and TRBJ1-5, with D maybe TRBD1 (6 bases). The germline V gene has CDR1 LGHNA and CDR2 YSLEER. The CDR3 covers 15 residues. V was cut by 0 bases and J by 7 bases, with 13 bases left in between. The CDR3 here is CASSQEAGGGQPQHF. As DNA, the CDR3 is TGCGCCAGCAGCCAAGAGGCTGGGGGCGGCCAGCCCCAGCATTTT.

The genes are TRBV15 and TRBJ1-1; TRBD1 aligns across 11 bases. The CDR3 is made up of 16 amino acids. From germline, CDR1 is LNHNV and CDR2 YYDKDF (reference sequence). J lost 4 bases, V lost 4 bases, and 8 bases had no gene match. The CDR3: CATSKGRGTGGTEAFF. In DNA form, the CDR3 reads TGTGCCACCAGCAAAGGACGCGGGACAGGGGGCACTGAAGCTTTCTTT.

The V gene is TRBV2, the J gene TRBJ2-2, with 8 bases matching TRBD2. This CDR3 contains 14 residues. Germline V lookup: CDR1 SNHLY, CDR2 FYNNEI. The junction had 6 bases not matched to a gene; V was cut back by 8 bases and J by 4 bases. The CDR3 loop is CASRELAATGELFF. CDR3 DNA: TGTGCCAGCCGGGAACTAGCGGCCACCGGGGAGCTGTTTTTT. Based on the CDR3 plus reference TRBV2 and TRBJ2-2, the full variable domain is EPEVTQTPSHQVTQMGQEVILRCVPISNHLYFYWYRQILGQKVEFLVSFYNNEISEKSEIFDDQFSVERPDGSNFTLKIRSTKLEDSAMYFCASRELAATGELFFGEGSRLTVL.

V is TRBV27 and J is TRBJ2-5; 9 bases are a match to TRBD2. With 3 bases clipped from V and 1 base from J, the junction kept 3 bases outside the gene matches. The CDR3 contains 15 residues. Germline V lookup: CDR1 MNHEY, CDR2 SMNVEV (reference sequence). The CDR3 region is CASSLSSGTQETQYF. Here the CDR3 DNA reads TGTGCCAGCAGTTTGTCTAGCGGGACCCAAGAGACCCAGTACTTC.

The rearrangement links TRBV12-5 to TRBJ2-2, with 8 bases matching TRBD1. CDR1 and CDR2 (germline): LGHNT, FRNRAP. The length of the CDR3 is 19 residues. V lost 0 bases, J lost 1 base, and 10 bases stayed unmatched. In DNA form, the CDR3 reads TGTGCTAGTGGTTTGGTTAGGGAATGGGGGACAGGGAACACCGGGGAGCTGTTTTTT. This codes for CASGLVREWGTGNTGELFF. Full variable domain (rest looked up from reference TRBV12-5 and TRBJ2-2): DARVTQTPRHKVTEMGQEVTMRCQPILGHNTVFWYRQTMMQGLELLAYFRNRAPLDDSGMPKDRFSAEMPDATLATLKIQPSEPRDSAVYFCASGLVREWGTGNTGELFFGEGSRLTVL.

The chain is built from TRBV30 and TRBJ1-5; D is perhaps TRBD1 (6 bases). Germline CDR1 and CDR2: GTSNPN and SVGIG (reference sequence). V lost 3 bases, J lost 6 bases, and 15 bases lay in between. This CDR3 is built from 14 residues. DNA of the CDR3: TGTGCCTGGAGCCAAGGACAGCTATCTCAGCCCCAGCATTTT. Amino acid sequence: CAWSQGQLSQPQHF.

The rearrangement joins TRBV6-5 to TRBJ1-2; D is possibly TRBD1 (6 bases). Trimming took 6 bases from V and 4 from J, leaving 15 bases between them. This CDR3 comprises 14 residues. Germline CDR1 MNHEY, CDR2 SVGAGI. The CDR3 protein is CASRPPGQLYGYTF. Here the CDR3 DNA reads TGTGCCAGCAGGCCTCCGGGACAACTCTATGGCTACACCTTC.

To note about this clone: Sequence at one end of the junction differs from germline and may be a read error. The V call is TRBV4-1, the J call TRBJ2-7, with 9 positions matching TRBD1. CDR1 and CDR2 from the germline V gene are MGHRA and YSYEKL. The CDR3 runs 16 residues. The CDR3 nucleotides are TGCGCCAGCAGCCAAGACCACAGGGGGCCGTCCTACGAGCGGTACTTC. Its translation is CASSQDHRGPSYERYF.

The V and J genes are TRBV9 and TRBJ2-7; D is unclear. The CDR3 consists of 13 residues. The V and J ends lost 2 bases and 1 base respectively, with 7 bases between them. Germline V gives CDR1 SGDLS, CDR2 YYNGEE. The CDR3, as DNA: TGTGCCAGCAGCGTTTCGGAGTCCTACGAGCAGTACTTC. Translated, it gives CASSVSESYEQYF.

This clone turned up a few times. This chain joins TRBV6-4 and TRBJ2-7; D may be TRBD1 (5 bases). CDR1 and CDR2 (germline): MRHNA, SNTAGT. Trimming pared 0 bases from V and 3 bases from J, leaving 9 bases between. The CDR3 contains 14 residues. The CDR3 bases are TGTGCCAGCAGTGACTCGAGTGACAGCTACGAGCAGTACTTC. Its protein product is CASSDSSDSYEQYF.

The chain's CDR3 is CASSLVMAGGHQPQHF. CDR3 nucleotide sequence: TGTGCCAGCAGCTTAGTAATGGCAGGGGGGCATCAGCCCCAGCATTTT. This chain connects TRBV7-9 to TRBJ1-5, with 7 bases matching TRBD1. CDR1 is SEHNR and CDR2 is FQNEAQ in the germline V gene (reference sequence). The junction had 8 bases not matched to a gene; V was cut back by 1 base and J by 5 bases. The CDR3 covers 16 residues.

This clone has a handful of counts. This chain joins TRBV12-5 and TRBJ2-7; D not certain. CDR3 length equals 13 residues. Germline V gene data show CDR1 as LGHNT and CDR2 as FRNRAP. The V end lost 3 bases, the J end lost 2 bases, and 8 bases lay between the germline ends. The CDR3, as DNA: TGTGCTAGTGGTTTCGACGGAGCCTACGAGCAGTACTTC. Protein: CASGFDGAYEQYF.